The 22 T cell receptor beta chains below come from one sample, sequenced in a study of blood T cells in healthy people across ages. The authors ran a second PCR of about 6 to 11 cycles using a sample-barcoded 5' primer and a J-beta primer mix. MiXCR, run by TCRdb on the 5' RACE reads, gives a single entry per CDR3 protein. The sample yields 600,000 to 850,000 distinct CDR3 sequences, roughly 25% seen once. These data were also filed under a second study, of T cells of mothers and their children.

Sequences were obtained from blood. The receptors were gathered from a boy younger than 18 in good health.

V gene TRBV24-1 combines with J gene TRBJ1-5; perhaps TRBD1 as D (6 bases). Germline CDR1 is KGHDR and CDR2 is SFDVKD. The CDR3 consists of 14 residues. The V end lost 3 bases, the J end lost 3 bases, and 8 bases lay between the germline ends. The CDR3 sequence is CATSDPGANQPQHF. As DNA, the CDR3 is TGTGCCACCAGTGATCCGGGGGCCAATCAGCCCCAGCATTTT.

This clonotype came up a few times. This chain connects TRBV20-1 to TRBJ2-3; TRBD2 is a possible D gene (6 bases). The V gene's germline CDR1 is DFQATT and CDR2 SNEGSKA (reference sequence). Trimming took 6 bases from V and 6 from J, leaving 22 bases between them. The CDR3 is made up of 15 amino acids. The CDR3: CSARPLKLAQDTQYF. CDR3 DNA: TGCAGTGCCCGGCCCCTAAAACTAGCTCAGGATACGCAGTATTTT.

The genes are TRBV7-2 and TRBJ2-7, with D perhaps matching TRBD1 or TRBD2 (5 bases each). CDR1 and CDR2 from the germline V gene are SGHTA and FQGNSA. Trimming removed 1 base at V and 5 bases at J, with 12 bases between. This CDR3 spans 14 amino acids. CDR3: CASSLGGTSNEQYF. The CDR3 DNA reads TGTGCCAGCAGCTTAGGGGGGACGTCGAACGAGCAGTACTTC.

This clonotype has more than one count but fewer than ten. V gene TRBV9 combines with J gene TRBJ2-5; 8 nucleotides agree with TRBD2. The junction had 3 bases not matched to a gene; V was cut back by 1 base and J by 1 base. CDR3 length: 15 amino acids. CDR1 and CDR2 from the germline V gene are SGDLS and YYNGEE. The CDR3 nucleotides are TGTGCCAGCAGCGTAATCCGGGGGGGCCAAGAGACCCAGTACTTC. It specifies CASSVIRGGQETQYF. The whole variable domain, filled in from reference TRBV9 and TRBJ2-5, reads DSGVTQTPKHLITATGQRVTLRCSPRSGDLSVYWYQQSLDQGLQFLIQYYNGEERAKGNILERFSAQQFPDLHSELNLSSLELGDSALYFCASSVIRGGQETQYFGPGTRLLVL.

The chain recombines TRBV14 with TRBJ2-7; no firm D call. V lost 3 bases and J 0 bases, leaving 9 bases between the germline ends. The CDR3 sequence is 14 residues long. In germline, CDR1 is SGHDN, CDR2 FVKESK. CDR3 bases: TGTGCCAGCAGCCACCAAGACTTCTCCTACGAGCAGTACTTC. This translates into CASSHQDFSYEQYF. Combining the CDR3 with reference TRBV14 and TRBJ2-7 gives the whole variable domain EAGVTQFPSHSVIEKGQTVTLRCDPISGHDNLYWYRRVMGKEIKFLLHFVKESKQDESGMPNNRFLAERTGGTYSTLKVQPAELEDSGVYFCASSHQDFSYEQYFGPGTRLTVT.

Notes on this clonotype: A much bigger clone sits one base away, suggesting this may be a read error. V gene TRBV7-2 combines with J gene TRBJ1-2, with a tentative D call TRBD1 (5 bases). The CDR3 is made up of 10 amino acids. V shed 10 bases and J shed 12 bases, with 15 bases lying between them. Germline-derived CDR1 and CDR2 are SGHTA and FQGNSA. This chain's CDR3 is CAIRRDAHTF. CDR3 nucleotide sequence: TGTGCCATCCGGCGGGACGCCCACACCTTC. Together with reference TRBV7-2 and TRBJ1-2, the CDR3 gives the full variable domain: GAGVSQSPSNKVTEKGKDVELRCDPISGHTALYWYRQSLGQGLEFLIYFQGNSAPDKSGLPSDRFSAERTGGSVSTLTIQRTQQEDSAVYLCAIRRDAHTFGSGTRLTVV.

This clonotype was seen only a few times. The genes are TRBV5-1 and TRBJ1-1; TRBD1 is a possible D gene (6 bases). Germline V gene lookup returns CDR1 SGHRS and CDR2 YFSETQ. Trimming took 0 bases from V and 3 from J, leaving 9 bases between them. This CDR3 has 14 amino acids. The DNA for the CDR3 is TGCGCCAGCAGCTTGGGACAGGCAGACACTGAAGCTTTCTTT. Translating it yields CASSLGQADTEAFF.

V usage is TRBV4-3 and J usage is TRBJ1-4; D is possibly TRBD1 (5 bases). There are 15 residues in the CDR3. V dropped 1 base and J dropped 11 bases, with 17 bases sitting between them. CDR1 LGHNA and CDR2 YSLEER come from the germline V gene. CDR3 sequence: CASSQGQPGLGKLFF. The CDR3 coding sequence is TGCGCCAGCAGCCAAGGGCAGCCAGGGTTAGGGAAACTGTTTTTT.

J is TRBJ1-3 and V is TRBV4-2; no reliable D call. The CDR3 is 15 amino acids. V lost 3 bases to trimming and J lost 4 bases, with 13 bases between them. The germline V gene has CDR1 LGHNA and CDR2 YNFKEQ. CDR3 residues: CASSQYLGSGNTIYF. The CDR3 DNA reads as TGTGCCAGCAGCCAGTATTTGGGGAGCGGAAACACCATATATTTT.

This rearrangement joins TRBV5-1 to TRBJ2-1; 7 positions match TRBD2. V was pared by 4 bases and J by 2 bases, with 12 bases of the junction left unmatched. Germline lookup yields CDR1 SGHRS and CDR2 YFSETQ. CDR3 length: 17 residues. In DNA, the CDR3 is TGCGCCAGCAGCCAAACTTGGGGAGGGGCTACCTACAATGAGCAGTTCTTC. Translated, it gives CASSQTWGGATYNEQFF.

This clonotype showed up just a few times. The rearrangement joins TRBV7-3 to TRBJ2-5; D is uncertain. Germline CDR1 reads SGHTA; CDR2 reads FQGTGA. This CDR3 contains 14 residues. V shed 2 bases and J shed 1 base, with 8 bases lying between them. Here the CDR3 reads CASSLDGSQETQYF. In DNA form, the CDR3 reads TGTGCCAGCAGCTTAGATGGTTCCCAAGAGACCCAGTACTTC.

This clonotype came up a few times. This chain connects TRBV4-3 to TRBJ1-2; the D is unclear. Trimming took off 3 bases at V and 3 bases at J, with 11 bases between the two ends. Germline-derived CDR1 and CDR2 are LGHNA and YSLEER. CDR3 length: 14 amino acids. CDR3 sequence reads: CASSHSLGDYGYTF. The CDR3 bases are TGCGCCAGCAGCCATTCTTTGGGCGACTATGGCTACACCTTC.

CDR3 in amino acids: CASSDNMVSGANVLTF. The DNA for the CDR3 is TGTGCCAGCAGTGACAATATGGTTTCTGGGGCCAACGTCCTGACTTTC. The gene calls are TRBV2 and TRBJ2-6; D gene unclear. The CDR3 sequence is 16 residues long. The V gene's germline CDR1 is SNHLY and CDR2 FYNNEI. Trimming shortened V by 3 bases and J by 1 base, and 10 bases separated the two germline ends.

The V call is TRBV11-2, the J call TRBJ2-3; no firm D call. The V end lost 6 bases, the J end lost 6 bases, and 10 bases lay between the germline ends. Per germline, CDR1 SGHAT and CDR2 FQNNGV. CDR3 size: 12 residues. The CDR3 loop is CASSPPWDTQYF. The CDR3 nucleotides are TGTGCCAGCAGTCCCCCTTGGGATACGCAGTATTTT.

This sequence joins TRBV4-3 and TRBJ2-5, with 7 positions matching TRBD1. V shed 0 bases and J 4 bases; nucleotides not matched to a gene: 8. The CDR3 extends over 16 amino acids. The germline V gene has CDR1 LGHNA and CDR2 YSLEER. CDR3 loop: CASSQERQQGLETQYF. In nucleotides, the CDR3 is TGCGCCAGCAGCCAAGAACGACAACAGGGGCTAGAGACCCAGTACTTC.

The chain joins TRBV6-6 to TRBJ2-2, with D perhaps TRBD2 (6 bases). The CDR3 runs to 13 residues. Trimming shortened V by 2 bases and J by 6 bases, and 7 bases separated the two germline ends. Per the germline V gene, CDR1 is MNHNY and CDR2 is SVGAGI (reference sequence). The CDR3 here is CASSYPGAGELFF. As DNA, the CDR3 is TGTGCCAGCAGTTACCCGGGGGCCGGGGAGCTGTTTTTT.

This sequence joins TRBV2 and TRBJ2-3, with D possibly matching TRBD1 (5 bases). V gave up 10 bases and J gave up 0 bases, with 14 bases separating them. CDR3 size: 14 residues. CDR1 is SNHLY and CDR2 is FYNNEI in the germline V gene. This CDR3 is CATSDSASTDTQYF. In nucleotides, the CDR3 is TGTGCCACTTCAGACAGTGCTAGCACAGATACGCAGTATTTT.

This clonotype has only a few counts. The chain carries TRBV6-5 and TRBJ2-1, with D unclear. Trimming left V 2 bases short and J 4 bases short, with 12 bases between. The CDR3 is 15 residues long. Germline V CDR1 and CDR2: MNHEY, SVGAGI. DNA of the CDR3: TGTGCCAGCAGTTACCCCGGAGACGGATACAATGAGCAGTTCTTC. Translation gives CASSYPGDGYNEQFF.

The chain uses TRBV11-3 and TRBJ1-1; D is unclear. V shed 0 bases and J shed 5 bases, with 19 bases lying between them. This CDR3 comprises 17 residues. Germline CDR1 reads SGHNT; CDR2 reads YENEEA. CDR3 region: CASSLDPHRRRKTEAFF. For the CDR3, the DNA is TGTGCCAGCAGCTTAGATCCCCACCGCAGGCGGAAGACTGAAGCTTTCTTT.

This clonotype has more than one count but fewer than ten. The chain links TRBV29-1 to TRBJ2-7; D not resolved. Germline CDR1 reads SQVTM; CDR2 reads ANQGSEA. The CDR3 contains 13 residues. Trimming pared 0 bases from V and 9 bases from J, leaving 15 bases between. CDR3 loop: CSVEDEQSTGQYF. CDR3 sequence (DNA): TGCAGCGTTGAAGATGAGCAGAGTACGGGGCAGTACTTC.

This clonotype was seen only a few times. The genes are TRBV7-2 and TRBJ2-5; 7 bases are shared with TRBD2. CDR1 and CDR2 (germline): SGHTA, FQGNSA. Trimming removed 1 base from V and 5 bases from J; junction bases left unmatched: 7. This CDR3 spans 15 amino acids. The CDR3 DNA reads TGTGCCAGCAGCTTAGTCGGCGGGGGAAAGGAGACCCAGTACTTC. It is translated as CASSLVGGGKETQYF.

This clonotype appeared a few times. CDR3 nucleotide sequence: TGTGCCAGCAGTTTTACTAGCGCGGCCATCTACGAGCAGTACTTC. Its protein product is CASSFTSAAIYEQYF. The chain is built from TRBV12-3 or TRBV12-4 and TRBJ2-5; 7 nucleotides line up with TRBD2. The J call may be faulty, since TRBJ2-7 better matches the DNA end. CDR3 length: 15 residues.